Listed below are T cell receptor beta chains from one sample, sequenced in a study of T cell responses to AZD1222 COVID-19 vaccine. Data came from immunoSEQ multiplex PCR; TCRdb stores just in-frame clones and leaves some out. Of about 100,000 clones detected, around 87% appear once; the ten largest clones hold roughly 10%. The sample in question was peripheral blood, obtained 28 days after the second AZD1222 dose. The receptors were gathered from an adult who received the AZD1222 COVID-19 vaccine. The CDR3 runs from the conserved cysteine through the conserved F or W. Fields, in order: clone size, V gene, D gene, J gene, CDR3 DNA, CDR3 protein. D genes are given only for firm matches. Expanded clones are given a class, and other clones once, few, many or no size at all.

size: -
V: TRBV6-5
D: -
J: TRBJ2-7
DNA: TGTGCCAGCAGTTACTCGGACAGAATCTCCTACGAGCAGTACTTC
CDR3: CASSYSDRISYEQYF

size: -
V: TRBV19
D: -
J: TRBJ1-2
DNA: TGTGCCAGTAGCGCTCACCCTACGTACTATGGCTACACCTTC
CDR3: CASSAHPTYYGYTF

size: -
V: TRBV3-1/TRBV3-2
D: TRBD2
J: TRBJ2-3
DNA: TGTGCCAGCAGCAGAACCTTAGCGGGGGGTACAGATACGCAGTATTTT
CDR3: CASSRTLAGGTDTQYF

size: -
V: TRBV19
D: TRBD1
J: TRBJ2-1
DNA: TGTGCCAGTACCTCCCCCCAGGGGGCGCGGTACAATGAGCAGTTCTTC
CDR3: CASTSPQGARYNEQFF

size: -
V: TRBV19
D: -
J: TRBJ1-5
DNA: TGTGCCTCAGGCCGGGGGGAATATCAGCCCCAGCATTTT
CDR3: CASGRGEYQPQHF

size: few
V: TRBV24-1
D: -
J: TRBJ2-1
DNA: TGTGCCACCAGTGAGGCAAGCGGGCGAGCCTACAATGAGCAGTTCTTC
CDR3: CATSEASGRAYNEQFF

size: -
V: TRBV7-6
D: TRBD2
J: TRBJ2-3
DNA: TGTGCCAGCAGCCTGGGACTAGCGGGGGGTGGCACAGATACGCAGTATTTT
CDR3: CASSLGLAGGGTDTQYF

size: -
V: TRBV5-1
D: -
J: TRBJ1-1
DNA: TGCGCCAGCAGCTTGGTAGGGGACACTGAAGCTTTCTTT
CDR3: CASSLVGDTEAFF

size: -
V: TRBV4-2
D: -
J: TRBJ2-7
DNA: TGTGCCAGCAGCCCTCGTGACCGGGGGAGAGGATCTACGGGCGAGCAGTACTTC
CDR3: CASSPRDRGRGSTGEQYF

size: few
V: TRBV18
D: -
J: TRBJ1-2
DNA: TGTGCCAGCTCACCTGAAGGGATTTCCTATGGCTACACCTTC
CDR3: CASSPEGISYGYTF

size: -
V: TRBV5-1
D: TRBD2
J: TRBJ2-1
DNA: TGCGCCAGCAGCGGGAGCGGGGGGCACAATGAGCAGTTCTTC
CDR3: CASSGSGGHNEQFF

size: -
V: TRBV9
D: TRBD2
J: TRBJ2-5
DNA: TGTGCCAGCAGCGTAGCTGAAGGGCGGGGGGGCGTGGAGACCCAGTACTTC
CDR3: CASSVAEGRGGVETQYF

size: -
V: TRBV7-3
D: TRBD2
J: TRBJ2-2
DNA: TGTGCCAGCAGCCTAGGGACTAGCGGGAGTAGGGAGCTGTTTTTT
CDR3: CASSLGTSGSRELFF

size: -
V: TRBV7-7
D: -
J: TRBJ2-3
DNA: TGTGCTAGCAGCTTCCGTGAAGGGAGAGCAGATACGCAGTATTTT
CDR3: CASSFREGRADTQYF

size: -
V: TRBV27
D: TRBD2
J: TRBJ2-7
DNA: TGTGCCAGCCGCCTTCGGACTAGCGGGAGCTACGAGCAGTACTTC
CDR3: CASRLRTSGSYEQYF

size: -
V: TRBV19
D: TRBD1
J: TRBJ2-7
DNA: TGTGCCAGTAGTATTCAGGGGGCGGCGGCCTACGAGCAGTACTTC
CDR3: CASSIQGAAAYEQYF

size: -
V: TRBV3-1/TRBV3-2
D: -
J: TRBJ1-1
DNA: TGTGCCAGCAGCCTCATTACGGGGCCCGCAGACTACACTGAAGCTTTCTTT
CDR3: CASSLITGPADYTEAFF

size: -
V: TRBV6-5
D: -
J: TRBJ2-2
DNA: TGTGCCAGCAGTACCTATACTGCGAACACCGGGGAGCTGTTTTTT
CDR3: CASSTYTANTGELFF

size: -
V: TRBV28
D: -
J: TRBJ2-5
DNA: TGTGCCAGCAGTCTAATACAGGAAGAGACCCAGTACTTC
CDR3: CASSLIQEETQYF

size: -
V: TRBV5-1
D: -
J: TRBJ2-7
DNA: TGCGCCAGCAGCTTGTTTGGGGGGGCCCACGAGCAGTACTTC
CDR3: CASSLFGGAHEQYF

size: -
V: TRBV11-2
D: -
J: TRBJ2-5
DNA: TGTGCCAGCAGCTTCGACAGGTCCCAGTACTTC
CDR3: CASSFDRSQYF

size: -
V: TRBV6-1
D: -
J: TRBJ2-1
DNA: TGTGCCAGCAGTGAAGACCCAGCCTCCTACAATGAGCAGTTCTTC
CDR3: CASSEDPASYNEQFF

size: -
V: TRBV5-4
D: -
J: TRBJ2-4
DNA: TGTGCCAGCAGCTTGGCCGACAGAGAAAACATTCAGTACTTC
CDR3: CASSLADRENIQYF

size: -
V: TRBV6-5
D: -
J: TRBJ2-2
DNA: TGTGCCAGCAAATTCTACGAGACGAACACCGGGGAGCTGTTTTTT
CDR3: CASKFYETNTGELFF

size: -
V: TRBV4-1
D: TRBD1
J: TRBJ2-1
DNA: TGCGCCAGCAGCCAAGAGTGGGACAGGGGTGACAATGAGCAGTTCTTC
CDR3: CASSQEWDRGDNEQFF

size: -
V: TRBV9
D: -
J: TRBJ1-1
DNA: TGTGCCACCCAGGCGTCGGAGAACACTGAAGCTTTCTTT
CDR3: CATQASENTEAFF

size: -
V: TRBV30
D: TRBD2
J: TRBJ2-1
DNA: TGTGCCTGGTACCCAGCGGGGACCTCCTACAATGAGCAGTTCTTC
CDR3: CAWYPAGTSYNEQFF

size: -
V: TRBV9
D: -
J: TRBJ2-2
DNA: TGTGCCGGATCTCGTCTAGAGACCACCGGGGAGCTGTTTTTT
CDR3: CAGSRLETTGELFF

size: -
V: TRBV24-1
D: -
J: TRBJ2-2
DNA: TGTGCCACCAGCGAGAGGATCACCGGGGAGCTGTTTTTT
CDR3: CATSERITGELFF

size: -
V: TRBV5-6
D: -
J: TRBJ1-2
DNA: TGTGCCAGCAGCTTTGGGGCAGGGACTAACTATGGCTACACCTTC
CDR3: CASSFGAGTNYGYTF

size: -
V: TRBV7-3
D: -
J: TRBJ1-3
DNA: TGTGCCAGCAGCTTGGGTGCCTCTGGAAACACCATATATTTT
CDR3: CASSLGASGNTIYF

size: -
V: TRBV10-3
D: -
J: TRBJ2-7
DNA: TGTGCCATCAGTATACCGGGGGCTTACGAGCAGTACTTC
CDR3: CAISIPGAYEQYF

size: -
V: TRBV2
D: -
J: TRBJ1-6
DNA: TGTGCCAGCAGGTTCGGGGAGGACTCACCCCTCCACTTT
CDR3: CASRFGEDSPLHF

size: -
V: TRBV5-4
D: TRBD1
J: TRBJ1-1
DNA: TGTGCCAGCAGTCTTCCCGGCAGGGGGGGAACTGAAGCTTTCTTT
CDR3: CASSLPGRGGTEAFF

size: once
V: TRBV7-9
D: -
J: TRBJ2-7
DNA: TGTGCCAGCAGCCCGCAGCAGGACGAGCAGTACTTC
CDR3: CASSPQQDEQYF

size: -
V: TRBV7-6
D: TRBD1
J: TRBJ2-7
DNA: TGTGCCAGCGAAGGACAGGGATCCCACGAGCAGTACTTC
CDR3: CASEGQGSHEQYF

size: once
V: TRBV5-5
D: -
J: TRBJ1-2
DNA: TGTGCCAGCAGCTTGCCGGGGGCCGCGCGGAGCGACTATGGCTACACCTTC
CDR3: CASSLPGAARSDYGYTF

size: -
V: TRBV11-2
D: -
J: TRBJ1-1
DNA: TGTGCCAGCAGCTTACAGGAGGGGACTGAAGCTTTCTTT
CDR3: CASSLQEGTEAFF

size: -
V: TRBV11-3
D: TRBD1
J: TRBJ2-2
DNA: TGTGCCAGCAGCCTCGACAGGGCCGGGGAGCTGTTTTTT
CDR3: CASSLDRAGELFF

size: -
V: TRBV6-6
D: -
J: TRBJ1-1
DNA: TGTGCCAGCAGTCCCCGGACAGCAGACACTGAAGCTTTCTTT
CDR3: CASSPRTADTEAFF

size: -
V: TRBV6-2/TRBV6-3
D: TRBD2
J: TRBJ2-7
DNA: TGTGCCAGCAGTAATAGCGGGGTAAAATCAGCGGAGCAGTACTTC
CDR3: CASSNSGVKSAEQYF

size: -
V: TRBV9
D: TRBD1
J: TRBJ2-1
DNA: TGTGCCAGCAGCCCACCGACAGGGGCCATGAGCTCCTACAATGAGCAGTTCTTC
CDR3: CASSPPTGAMSSYNEQFF

size: -
V: TRBV7-2
D: -
J: TRBJ2-3
DNA: TGTGCCAGCAGCCCGACAGATACGCAGTATTTT
CDR3: CASSPTDTQYF

size: -
V: TRBV7-2
D: -
J: TRBJ2-3
DNA: TGTGCCAGCAGCTTAGGTCTGACCACAGATACGCAGTATTTT
CDR3: CASSLGLTTDTQYF

size: -
V: TRBV19
D: -
J: TRBJ2-3
DNA: TGTGCCAGTGGAACTACCGGGACTACGCAGTATTTT
CDR3: CASGTTGTTQYF

size: -
V: TRBV6-5
D: TRBD2
J: TRBJ2-7
DNA: TGTGCCAGCAGGGAGCGGGGGAGGGAGGAGCAGTACTTC
CDR3: CASRERGREEQYF

size: once
V: TRBV27
D: -
J: TRBJ1-3
DNA: TGTGCCAGCAGTCTCGGGGAAGGAAACACCATATATTTT
CDR3: CASSLGEGNTIYF

size: -
V: TRBV6-6
D: -
J: TRBJ2-3
DNA: TGTGCCAGCAGTAGCGAAAGGCCCGGGGCAGATACGCAGTATTTT
CDR3: CASSSERPGADTQYF

size: -
V: TRBV20-1
D: TRBD2
J: TRBJ2-5
DNA: TGCAGCAAGCGGGGTGCGGAGACCCAGTACTTC
CDR3: CSKRGAETQYF